This T cell receptor beta chain was retrieved from a study of T cell repertoires in ileal Crohn's disease. About the study: M6 samples are neoterminal ileum biopsies from postoperative colonoscopy.

CDR3 length: 15 amino acids. With V trimmed by 5 bases and J by 6 bases, 12 bases remained unmatched. The germline V gene has CDR1 SGHAT and CDR2 FQNNGV. TCRdb's table, derived via immunoSEQ multiplex PCR, lists solely in-frame clones and lacks some. Of over a thousand clones listed, about 85% were seen once; the top ten hold less than 15%. Time point meaning: neoterminal ileum biopsy at postoperative endoscopy, about 6 months after surgery. Eligibility required adulthood, ileal or ileocolonic Crohn's disease and indicated ileocolonic resection. Whole-study results and caveats: Within the first postoperative year, endoscopy came at median around 7 months. High-frequency clones were more common in sorted CD8 than CD4 cells.

With respect to this clone: The antigen remains unidentified.

This clonotype was sampled from an adult with Crohn's disease. The source material was ileal tissue. The genes are TRBV11-2 and TRBJ2-5; TRBD2 matches 7 bases. The CDR3: CASSPFAGGGKTQYF. The DNA for the CDR3 is TGTGCCAGCAGCCCGTTCGCTGGGGGGGGAAAGACCCAGTACTTC. The entire variable domain, with the rest obtained from reference TRBV11-2 and TRBJ2-5, is as follows: EAGVAQSPRYKIIEKRQSVAFWCNPISGHATLYWYQQILGQGPKLLIQFQNNGVVDDSQLPKDRFSAERLKGVDSTLKIQPAKLEDSAVYLCASSPFAGGGKTQYFGPGTRLLVL.